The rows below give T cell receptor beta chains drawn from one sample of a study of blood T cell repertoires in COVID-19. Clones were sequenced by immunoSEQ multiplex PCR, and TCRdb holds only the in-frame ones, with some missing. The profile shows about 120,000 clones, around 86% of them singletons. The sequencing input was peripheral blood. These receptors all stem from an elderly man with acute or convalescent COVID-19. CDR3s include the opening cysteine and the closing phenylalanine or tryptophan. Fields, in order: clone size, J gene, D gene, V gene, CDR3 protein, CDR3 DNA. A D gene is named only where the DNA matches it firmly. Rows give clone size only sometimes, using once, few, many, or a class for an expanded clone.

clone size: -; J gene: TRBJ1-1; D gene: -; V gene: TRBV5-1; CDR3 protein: CASRPTTENTEAFF; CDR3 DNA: TGCGCCAGCAGACCGACTACAGAGAACACTGAAGCTTTCTTT
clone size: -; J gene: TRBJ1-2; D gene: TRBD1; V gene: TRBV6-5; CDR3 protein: CASSTLTGGSNGYTF; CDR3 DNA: TGTGCCAGCAGTACACTAACAGGGGGCTCTAATGGCTACACCTTC
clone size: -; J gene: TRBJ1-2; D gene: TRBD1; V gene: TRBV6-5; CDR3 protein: CASSSDRAYGYTF; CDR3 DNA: TGTGCCAGCAGTTCGGACAGGGCCTATGGCTACACCTTC
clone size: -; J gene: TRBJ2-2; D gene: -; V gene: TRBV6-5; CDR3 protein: CASSQPGHKGGELFF; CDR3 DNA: TGTGCCAGCAGTCAGCCGGGACACAAAGGCGGGGAGCTGTTTTTT
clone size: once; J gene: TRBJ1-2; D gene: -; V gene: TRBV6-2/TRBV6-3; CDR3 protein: CASSYSTAQNYGYTF; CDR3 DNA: TGTGCCAGCAGTTACTCGACTGCCCAGAACTATGGCTACACCTTC
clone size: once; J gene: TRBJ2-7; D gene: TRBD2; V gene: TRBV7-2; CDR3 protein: CASSRSGRGEQYF; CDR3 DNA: TGTGCCAGCAGCCGTAGCGGGAGGGGCGAGCAGTACTTC
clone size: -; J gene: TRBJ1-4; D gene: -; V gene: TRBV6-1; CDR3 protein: CASSDGRFLNEKLFF; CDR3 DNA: TGTGCCAGCAGTGATGGGAGATTTCTAAATGAAAAACTGTTTTTT
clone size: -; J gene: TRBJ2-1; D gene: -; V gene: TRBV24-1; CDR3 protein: CATSDVGEYNEQFF; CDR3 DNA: TGTGCCACCAGTGATGTCGGTGAGTACAATGAGCAGTTCTTC
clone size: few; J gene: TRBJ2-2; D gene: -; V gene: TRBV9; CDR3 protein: CASSVGVSSVGELFF; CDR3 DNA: TGTGCCAGCAGCGTAGGCGTTAGCTCGGTCGGGGAGCTGTTTTTT
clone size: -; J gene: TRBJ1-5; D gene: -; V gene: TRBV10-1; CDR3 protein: CASSESFQAPQHF; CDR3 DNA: TGCGCCAGCAGTGAGTCGTTCCAAGCGCCCCAGCATTTT
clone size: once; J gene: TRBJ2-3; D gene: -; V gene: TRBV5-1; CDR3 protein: CASSSRQNTDTQYF; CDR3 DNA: TGCGCCAGCAGCTCACGACAGAACACAGATACGCAGTATTTT